This T cell receptor beta chain was retrieved from a study of blood T cells in healthy people across ages. V was cut by 3 bases and J by 3 bases, with 12 bases left in between. Germline V lookup: CDR1 MNHEY, CDR2 SMNVEV (reference sequence). The CDR3 runs to 15 residues. To note about this clonotype: Its antigen is still unknown.

It was with a sample-barcoded 5' primer and a J-beta primer mix that a second PCR of about 6 to 11 cycles was run. Each cDNA molecule carried a tag from a template-switch adaptor that contained 12 random nucleotides. Using its own MiXCR run on the 5' RACE reads, TCRdb lists one record per CDR3 protein. The profile covers approximately 400,000 distinct CDR3 sequences, with about half appearing a single time and 45% to 55% taken by the ten largest. Study conclusions and caveats: Measured against age, TCR beta diversity per million T cells decreased in a roughly linear manner.

The rearrangement uses TRBV27 and TRBJ1-5; D remains ambiguous. The source of this sequence is a man aged 55 to 70 in good health. Sequencing was performed on blood. The CDR3 region has the DNA TGTGCCAGCAGTTTGGGTGGATCCTACAATCAGCCCCAGCATTTT. Translated, it gives CASSLGGSYNQPQHF.